The rows below give T cell receptor beta chains drawn from one sample of a study of T cell responses to AZD1222 COVID-19 vaccine. Data came from immunoSEQ multiplex PCR; TCRdb stores just in-frame clones and leaves some out. This table holds some 56,000 clones, roughly 88% found once. Here the sequenced sample was peripheral blood, taken on day 0 of AZD1222 vaccination. Source of these receptors: an adult in good health. Both conserved end residues are part of each CDR3. D genes are given only for firm matches. Rows may omit the clone size; those that give it use once, few, many or a size class.

v_call: TRBV9; clone_size: -; j_call: TRBJ2-1; d_call: -; cdr3_aa: CASSLRGNEQFF; cdr3_nt: TGTGCCAGCAGCTTACGTGGAAATGAGCAGTTCTTC
v_call: TRBV7-8; clone_size: few; j_call: TRBJ2-7; d_call: TRBD2; cdr3_aa: CASSFFWTSGGPYEQYF; cdr3_nt: TGTGCCAGCAGCTTCTTCTGGACTAGCGGGGGGCCCTACGAGCAGTACTTC
v_call: TRBV27; clone_size: -; j_call: TRBJ1-5; d_call: TRBD1; cdr3_aa: CASSGNRGSNQPQHF; cdr3_nt: TGTGCCAGCAGTGGTAACAGGGGTAGCAATCAGCCCCAGCATTTT
v_call: TRBV5-4; clone_size: -; j_call: TRBJ2-7; d_call: -; cdr3_aa: CASSPPGQSYEQYF; cdr3_nt: TGTGCCAGCAGCCCACCTGGACAGTCCTACGAGCAGTACTTC
v_call: TRBV7-9; clone_size: -; j_call: TRBJ2-7; d_call: -; cdr3_aa: CASSLSREQYF; cdr3_nt: TGTGCCAGCAGCTTATCACGGGAGCAGTACTTC
v_call: TRBV28; clone_size: once; j_call: TRBJ1-2; d_call: -; cdr3_aa: CASRTVGGNYGYTF; cdr3_nt: TGTGCCAGCAGGACGGTAGGGGGGAACTATGGCTACACCTTC
v_call: TRBV27; clone_size: -; j_call: TRBJ1-6; d_call: -; cdr3_aa: CASSNGRENSPLHF; cdr3_nt: TGTGCCAGCAGTAACGGACGGGAGAATTCACCCCTCCACTTT
v_call: TRBV6-5; clone_size: -; j_call: TRBJ2-7; d_call: -; cdr3_aa: CASSRQTNYEQYF; cdr3_nt: TGTGCCAGCAGTAGGCAGACTAACTACGAGCAGTACTTC
v_call: TRBV10-2; clone_size: -; j_call: TRBJ1-6; d_call: -; cdr3_aa: CASSELWTTNSPLHF; cdr3_nt: TGCGCCAGCAGTGAGCTATGGACTACCAATTCACCCCTCCACTTT
v_call: TRBV19; clone_size: -; j_call: TRBJ1-5; d_call: -; cdr3_aa: CASSQTGPNQPQHF; cdr3_nt: TGTGCCAGTAGCCAGACAGGACCTAATCAGCCCCAGCATTTT
v_call: TRBV20-1; clone_size: -; j_call: TRBJ1-2; d_call: -; cdr3_aa: CSATAGDGYTF; cdr3_nt: TGCAGTGCTACTGCAGGGGATGGCTACACCTTC
v_call: TRBV5-5; clone_size: -; j_call: TRBJ1-6; d_call: -; cdr3_aa: CASSLAGVMNSPLHF; cdr3_nt: TGTGCCAGCAGCTTGGCAGGGGTAATGAATTCACCCCTCCACTTT
v_call: TRBV10-1; clone_size: -; j_call: TRBJ1-1; d_call: TRBD1; cdr3_aa: CASSYRGDTEAFF; cdr3_nt: TGCGCCAGCAGCTACAGGGGGGACACTGAAGCTTTCTTT
v_call: TRBV6-1; clone_size: few; j_call: TRBJ1-3; d_call: -; cdr3_aa: CASSEAGMTAGNTIYF; cdr3_nt: TGTGCCAGCAGTGAAGCGGGTATGACGGCTGGAAACACCATATATTTT
v_call: TRBV28; clone_size: -; j_call: TRBJ1-5; d_call: -; cdr3_aa: CASSLTGERNQPQHF; cdr3_nt: TGTGCCAGCAGTTTGACGGGGGAGCGCAATCAGCCCCAGCATTTT
v_call: TRBV5-1; clone_size: -; j_call: TRBJ1-1; d_call: -; cdr3_aa: CASNEPGGYAFF; cdr3_nt: TGCGCCAGCAACGAACCTGGGGGGTACGCTTTCTTT
v_call: TRBV19; clone_size: -; j_call: TRBJ2-7; d_call: TRBD1; cdr3_aa: CASRVAYGTGTTYEQYF; cdr3_nt: TGTGCCAGTAGGGTGGCTTACGGGACAGGGACTACCTACGAGCAGTACTTC
v_call: TRBV28; clone_size: once; j_call: TRBJ2-7; d_call: -; cdr3_aa: CASAIAGDYEQYF; cdr3_nt: TGTGCCAGCGCCATAGCAGGAGATTACGAGCAGTACTTC
v_call: TRBV5-1; clone_size: few; j_call: TRBJ2-7; d_call: -; cdr3_aa: CASSLPQGKRYEQYF; cdr3_nt: TGCGCCAGCAGCTTACCACAGGGTAAACGCTACGAGCAGTACTTC
v_call: TRBV7-9; clone_size: -; j_call: TRBJ1-2; d_call: -; cdr3_aa: CASSLAGTASGGYTF; cdr3_nt: TGTGCCAGCAGCTTAGCGGGTACGGCTAGCGGTGGCTACACCTTC
v_call: TRBV19; clone_size: -; j_call: TRBJ1-1; d_call: -; cdr3_aa: CASSIQTGGEAFF; cdr3_nt: TGTGCCAGTAGTATACAGACAGGAGGTGAAGCTTTCTTT
v_call: TRBV28; clone_size: -; j_call: TRBJ1-3; d_call: TRBD1; cdr3_aa: CASSSGTGAGNTIYF; cdr3_nt: TGTGCCAGCAGTTCAGGGACAGGGGCTGGAAACACCATATATTTT
v_call: TRBV28; clone_size: few; j_call: TRBJ1-2; d_call: TRBD1; cdr3_aa: CASSFSNSNRGGYTF; cdr3_nt: TGTGCCAGCAGTTTCTCAAACTCTAACAGGGGTGGCTACACCTTC
v_call: TRBV15; clone_size: -; j_call: TRBJ1-5; d_call: -; cdr3_aa: CATSRSYNQPQHF; cdr3_nt: TGTGCCACCAGCCGTAGCTACAATCAGCCCCAGCATTTT
v_call: TRBV2; clone_size: medium-sized; j_call: TRBJ1-4; d_call: -; cdr3_aa: CASSETQRSKLFF; cdr3_nt: TGTGCCAGCAGTGAAACTCAAAGATCAAAACTGTTTTTT
v_call: TRBV28; clone_size: -; j_call: TRBJ1-2; d_call: -; cdr3_aa: CASSPGFGRNYGYTF; cdr3_nt: TGTGCCAGCAGTCCAGGCTTCGGTCGAAACTATGGCTACACCTTC
v_call: TRBV2; clone_size: -; j_call: TRBJ1-3; d_call: -; cdr3_aa: CASNYLSGNTIYF; cdr3_nt: TGTGCCAGCAACTACCTCTCTGGAAACACCATATATTTT
v_call: TRBV7-9; clone_size: -; j_call: TRBJ1-5; d_call: -; cdr3_aa: CASSLVGENQPQHF; cdr3_nt: TGTGCCAGCAGCTTAGTCGGGGAGAATCAGCCCCAGCATTTT
v_call: TRBV7-3; clone_size: -; j_call: TRBJ1-1; d_call: -; cdr3_aa: CASSNFRSEGAFF; cdr3_nt: TGTGCCAGCAGCAATTTTCGGTCAGAAGGGGCTTTCTTT
v_call: TRBV28; clone_size: -; j_call: TRBJ2-1; d_call: TRBD2; cdr3_aa: CASPPGAGGMNEQFF; cdr3_nt: TGTGCCTCACCCCCCGGGGCGGGGGGAATGAATGAGCAGTTCTTC
v_call: TRBV10-3; clone_size: -; j_call: TRBJ2-3; d_call: -; cdr3_aa: CAISERGGGTDTQYF; cdr3_nt: TGTGCCATCAGTGAGCGGGGTGGGGGCACAGATACGCAGTATTTT
v_call: TRBV9; clone_size: -; j_call: TRBJ2-7; d_call: TRBD1; cdr3_aa: CASSVTGQGYEQYF; cdr3_nt: TGTGCCAGCAGCGTAACCGGACAGGGCTACGAGCAGTACTTC
v_call: TRBV5-1; clone_size: -; j_call: TRBJ2-2; d_call: -; cdr3_aa: CASSSDGRANGELFF; cdr3_nt: TGCGCCAGCAGCTCGGACGGGCGCGCAAACGGGGAGCTGTTTTTT
v_call: TRBV12-3/TRBV12-4; clone_size: few; j_call: TRBJ1-3; d_call: -; cdr3_aa: CASSFGGRNTIYF; cdr3_nt: TGTGCCAGCAGTTTTGGAGGGAGAAACACCATATATTTT
v_call: TRBV11-2; clone_size: -; j_call: TRBJ2-7; d_call: -; cdr3_aa: CASSPRPYEQYF; cdr3_nt: TGTGCCAGCAGCCCTCGCCCCTACGAGCAGTACTTC
v_call: TRBV5-8; clone_size: -; j_call: TRBJ1-4; d_call: TRBD1; cdr3_aa: CASSFGTGDEKLFF; cdr3_nt: TGTGCCAGCAGCTTCGGGACAGGAGATGAAAAACTGTTTTTT
v_call: TRBV7-2; clone_size: few; j_call: TRBJ1-5; d_call: -; cdr3_aa: CASSFSGGRQPQHF; cdr3_nt: TGTGCCAGCAGCTTCTCCGGGGGGCGGCAGCCCCAGCATTTT
v_call: TRBV7-8; clone_size: -; j_call: TRBJ2-7; d_call: TRBD1; cdr3_aa: CASSLKGQGYEQYF; cdr3_nt: TGTGCCAGCAGCTTAAAGGGACAGGGGTACGAGCAGTACTTC
v_call: TRBV27; clone_size: few; j_call: TRBJ2-7; d_call: -; cdr3_aa: CASSLMRASEQYF; cdr3_nt: TGTGCCAGCAGTTTAATGCGGGCTTCGGAGCAGTACTTC